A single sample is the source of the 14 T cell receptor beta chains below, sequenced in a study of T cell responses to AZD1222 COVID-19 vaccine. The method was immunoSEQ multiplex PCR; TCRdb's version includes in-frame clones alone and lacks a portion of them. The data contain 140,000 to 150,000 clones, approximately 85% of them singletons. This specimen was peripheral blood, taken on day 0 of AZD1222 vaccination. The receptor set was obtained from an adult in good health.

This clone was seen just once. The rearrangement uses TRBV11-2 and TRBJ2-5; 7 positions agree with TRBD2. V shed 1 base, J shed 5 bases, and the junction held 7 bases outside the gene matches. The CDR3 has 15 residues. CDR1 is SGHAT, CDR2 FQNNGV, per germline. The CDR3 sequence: CASSLGGGSLETQYF. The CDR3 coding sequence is TGTGCCAGCAGCTTAGGGGGGGGGTCCTTGGAGACCCAGTACTTC. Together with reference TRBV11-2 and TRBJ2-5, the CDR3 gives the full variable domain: EAGVAQSPRYKIIEKRQSVAFWCNPISGHATLYWYQQILGQGPKLLIQFQNNGVVDDSQLPKDRFSAERLKGVDSTLKIQPAKLEDSAVYLCASSLGGGSLETQYFGPGTRLLVL.

The CDR3 spells CASSPSRGADYGYTF. CDR3 DNA: TGTGCCAGCTCACCAAGCAGGGGGGCGGACTATGGCTACACCTTC. The chain recombines TRBV18 with TRBJ1-2; 7 bases map to TRBD1. The germline V gene encodes CDR1 KGHSH and CDR2 LQKENI. The CDR3 is made up of 15 amino acids. Unmatched junction bases numbered 6, after V lost 2 bases and J lost 3 bases.

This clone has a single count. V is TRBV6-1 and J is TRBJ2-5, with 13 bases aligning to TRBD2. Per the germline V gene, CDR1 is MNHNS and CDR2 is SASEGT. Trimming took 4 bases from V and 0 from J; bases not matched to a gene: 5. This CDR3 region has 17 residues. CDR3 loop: CASSATSGGLNQETQYF. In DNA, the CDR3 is TGTGCCAGCAGTGCGACTAGCGGGGGGTTAAACCAAGAGACCCAGTACTTC.

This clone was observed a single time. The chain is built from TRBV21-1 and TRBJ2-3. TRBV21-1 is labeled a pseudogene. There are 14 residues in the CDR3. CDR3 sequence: CASSKGKSWDTQYF. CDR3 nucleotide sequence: TGTGCCAGCAGCAAAGGGAAGTCCTGGGATACGCAGTATTTT.

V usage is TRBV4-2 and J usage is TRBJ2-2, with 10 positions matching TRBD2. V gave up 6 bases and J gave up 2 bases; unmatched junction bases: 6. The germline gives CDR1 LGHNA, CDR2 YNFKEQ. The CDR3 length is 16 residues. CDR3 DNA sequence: TGTGCCAGCAGTTCCGGGACTAGCGTTAACACCGGGGAGCTGTTTTTT. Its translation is CASSSGTSVNTGELFF.

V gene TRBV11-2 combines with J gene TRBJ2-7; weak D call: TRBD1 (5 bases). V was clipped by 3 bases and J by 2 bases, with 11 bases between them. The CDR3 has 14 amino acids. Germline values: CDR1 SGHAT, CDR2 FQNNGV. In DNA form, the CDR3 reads TGTGCCAGCAGCTTTTCAGGGAATCCCTACGAGCAGTACTTC. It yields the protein CASSFSGNPYEQYF.

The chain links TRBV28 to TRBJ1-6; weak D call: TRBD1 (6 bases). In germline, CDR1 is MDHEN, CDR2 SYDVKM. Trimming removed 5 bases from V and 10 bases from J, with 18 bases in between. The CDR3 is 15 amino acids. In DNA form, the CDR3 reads TGTGCCAGCAGTGCTGCAGGGGTTCGAGCGTCACCCCTCCACTTT. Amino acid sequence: CASSAAGVRASPLHF.

This CDR3 is CASSQRDTRAFF. In nucleotides, the CDR3 is TGTGCCAGCAGCCAGAGGGACACCCGAGCTTTCTTT. The rearrangement links TRBV3-1 (or the pseudogene TRBV3-2) to TRBJ1-1; D is possibly TRBD1 (6 bases). CDR1 LGHDT and CDR2 YNNKEL come from the germline V gene (reference sequence). The V end lost 3 bases, the J end lost 10 bases, and 12 bases lay between the germline ends. The CDR3 spans 12 residues.

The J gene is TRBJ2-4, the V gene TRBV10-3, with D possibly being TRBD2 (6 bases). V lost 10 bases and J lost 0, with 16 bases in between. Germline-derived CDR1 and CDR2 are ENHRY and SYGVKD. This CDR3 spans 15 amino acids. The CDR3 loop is CATKEGPLAKNIQYF. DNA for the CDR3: TGTGCCACCAAGGAGGGACCCCTAGCCAAAAACATTCAGTACTTC.

The CDR3 DNA reads as TGTGCCAGCAGCAAAGTCGAGGGGGATAGTATTAAGGCGCAGGACTATGGCTACACCTTC. Amino acids: CASSKVEGDSIKAQDYGYTF. The chain has TRBV21-1 and TRBJ1-2; TRBD1, the table's D call, was not compared with the DNA. TRBV21-1 is a known pseudogene. There are 20 residues in the CDR3.

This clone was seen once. The CDR3 loop reads CASSRTSGFYEQYF. Written as DNA, the CDR3 is TGTGCCAGCAGCAGGACTAGCGGGTTCTACGAGCAGTACTTC. The V call is TRBV7-2, the J call TRBJ2-7; 11 positions agree with TRBD2. V was clipped by 5 bases and J by 3 bases; unmatched bases: 3. This CDR3 contains 14 residues. Germline loops: CDR1 SGHTA, CDR2 FQGNSA. Based on the CDR3 plus reference TRBV7-2 and TRBJ2-7, the full variable domain is GAGVSQSPSNKVTEKGKDVELRCDPISGHTALYWYRQSLGQGLEFLIYFQGNSAPDKSGLPSDRFSAERTGGSVSTLTIQRTQQEDSAVYLCASSRTSGFYEQYFGPGTRLTVT.

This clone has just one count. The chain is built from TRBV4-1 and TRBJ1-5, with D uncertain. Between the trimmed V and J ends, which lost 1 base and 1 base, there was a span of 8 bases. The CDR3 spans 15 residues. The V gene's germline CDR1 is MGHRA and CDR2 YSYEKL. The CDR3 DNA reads TGCGCCAGCAGCCAAGTCATGGGGAGCAATCAGCCCCAGCATTTT. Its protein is CASSQVMGSNQPQHF.

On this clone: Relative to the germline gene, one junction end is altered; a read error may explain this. The CDR3 nucleotides read TGTGCCAGCAGAGAAGGAGTTAACACCGGGGAGCTGTTTTTT. Protein sequence: CASREGVNTGELFF. The chain carries TRBV6-1 and TRBJ2-2; no definite D call. The CDR3 has 14 amino acids. Germline lookup yields CDR1 MNHNS and CDR2 SASEGT.

In DNA form, the CDR3 reads TGTGCCAGTAGTATCCTGACTAGCGGGAGAGAGACCCAGTACTTC. Translation: CASSILTSGRETQYF. The chain couples TRBV19 to TRBJ2-5; 12 bases align to TRBD2. Germline V gene lookup returns CDR1 LNHDA and CDR2 SQIVND (reference sequence). The CDR3 loop spans 15 amino acids. Trimming took 3 bases from V and 4 from J; bases not matched to a gene: 3.